These 25 T cell receptor beta chains share one sample of origin, sequenced in a study of cytomegalovirus exposure and HLA in healthy donors. The PCR employed 60 Vbeta primers together with 13 Jbeta primers. The protocol was immunoSEQ multiplex PCR, while the TCRdb copy is restricted to in-frame clones and leaves out a portion. The repertoire consists of some 200,000 clones, with around 80% occurring once and the leading ten covering about 1.9%. The sample comprised PBMCs. The source is a young woman in good health and CMV-seropositive.

J is TRBJ2-5 and V is TRBV19; 7 bases line up with TRBD1. The CDR3 contains 13 residues. V dropped 4 bases and J dropped 3; count of bases not matched to a gene: 2. Per the germline V gene, CDR1 is LNHDA and CDR2 is SQIVND (reference sequence). In nucleotides, the CDR3 is TGTGCCAGTAGTACCGGGACAGAAGAGACCCAGTACTTC. This translates into CASSTGTEETQYF.

J is TRBJ2-1 and V is TRBV6-1; TRBD1 matches 10 bases. With V trimmed by 2 bases and J by 6 bases, 7 bases remained unmatched. CDR1 and CDR2 (germline): MNHNS, SASEGT. This CDR3 is built from 16 residues. This CDR3 reads CASSETRDRGPNEQFF. The CDR3 region has the DNA TGTGCCAGCAGTGAAACCCGGGACAGGGGCCCCAATGAGCAGTTCTTC.

This rearrangement joins TRBV5-6 to TRBJ2-7; perhaps TRBD2 as D (5 bases). Germline loops: CDR1 SGHDT, CDR2 YYEEEE. The CDR3 extends over 15 amino acids. V gave up 4 bases and J gave up 2 bases, with 16 bases separating them. CDR3 residues: CASSPREFQTYEQYF. The CDR3 nucleotides read TGTGCCAGCAGCCCAAGGGAGTTCCAAACCTACGAGCAGTACTTC. Filled out from reference TRBV5-6 and TRBJ2-7, the complete variable domain reads DAGVTQSPTHLIKTRGQQVTLRCSPKSGHDTVSWYQQALGQGPQFIFQYYEEEERQRGNFPDRFSGHQFPNYSSELNVNALLLGDSALYLCASSPREFQTYEQYFGPGTRLTVT.

The rearrangement uses TRBV30 and TRBJ2-1; perhaps TRBD2 as D (5 bases). The germline gives CDR1 GTSNPN, CDR2 SVGIG (reference sequence). The CDR3 spans 13 residues. V was shortened by 4 bases and J by 3 bases, with 10 bases between the two germline ends. CDR3 nucleotides: TGTGCCTGGACACGAAGCGGCTACAATGAGCAGTTCTTC. This sequence encodes CAWTRSGYNEQFF.

The rearrangement uses TRBV10-3 and TRBJ2-1, with 14 positions matching TRBD2. Germline-derived CDR1 and CDR2 are ENHRY and SYGVKD. Trimming removed 4 bases from V and 6 bases from J; junction bases left unmatched: 8. This CDR3 has 17 residues. CDR3 in DNA: TGTGCCATCAGTGCCACGACTAGCGGGGGGGCCGGCAATGAGCAGTTCTTC. This gives the protein CAISATTSGGAGNEQFF.

This clone occurred a few times. The J gene is TRBJ1-1, the V gene TRBV20-1; no clear D gene. This CDR3 contains 10 residues. The V end lost 8 bases, the J end lost 7 bases, and 11 bases lay between the germline ends. CDR1 and CDR2 from the germline V gene are DFQATT and SNEGSKA (reference sequence). The CDR3 sequence is CSLPGIEAFF. The CDR3, as DNA: TGCAGTCTCCCCGGGATTGAAGCTTTCTTT.

The chain couples TRBV10-3 to TRBJ1-1; D is perhaps TRBD1 (5 bases). CDR3 length equals 13 residues. Germline V lookup: CDR1 ENHRY, CDR2 SYGVKD. V lost 8 bases and J lost 7, with 17 bases in between. DNA for the CDR3: TGTGCCATCGTAGAGGGGCCGGGGGGTGAAGCTTTCTTT. Translated, it gives CAIVEGPGGEAFF.

This clone was recorded only once. The gene calls are TRBV2 and TRBJ1-5; tentatively, D is TRBD1 (6 bases). Trimming removed 6 bases from V and 5 bases from J, with 11 bases in between. This CDR3 has 13 residues. Germline V gene sequence: CDR1 SNHLY, CDR2 FYNNEI. CDR3 residues: CASSTGRDQPQHF. The CDR3 nucleotides read TGTGCCAGCAGCACAGGGCGCGATCAGCCCCAGCATTTT.

The genes are TRBV5-1 and TRBJ1-2; 11 nucleotides align to TRBD1. V was pared by 5 bases and J by 7 bases, with 7 bases of the junction left unmatched. The CDR3 contains 14 residues. CDR1 and CDR2 (germline): SGHRS, YFSETQ. The CDR3 reads CASRPGTGGSGYTF. Here the CDR3 DNA reads TGCGCCAGCAGACCCGGGACAGGGGGTTCTGGCTACACCTTC.

This sequence joins TRBV7-2 and TRBJ1-3; tentatively, D is TRBD1 (5 bases). The CDR3 extends over 15 amino acids. The V gene's germline CDR1 is SGHTA and CDR2 FQGNSA. The V gene lost 2 bases and the J gene lost 4 bases, with 12 bases spanning the gap. The CDR3 DNA reads as TGTGCCAGCAGCTTAAGGCAGGGCTCAGGAAACACCATATATTTT. It yields the protein CASSLRQGSGNTIYF.

The J gene is TRBJ2-3, the V gene TRBV5-1; 12 bases are shared with TRBD1. The CDR3 runs 17 residues. The germline gives CDR1 SGHRS, CDR2 YFSETQ. The J segment lost 8 bases and the V segment lost 4 bases, leaving 14 bases of the junction unmatched. CDR3: CASSPLAGTGGTVTQYF. DNA for the CDR3: TGCGCCAGCAGCCCCCTAGCGGGGACAGGGGGCACGGTTACGCAGTATTTT.

J is TRBJ2-3 and V is TRBV27; 8 bases are a match to TRBD2. The CDR3 is 15 residues long. J gave up 6 bases and V 0 bases, and 5 bases lay outside the gene matches. The germline V gene has CDR1 MNHEY and CDR2 SMNVEV (reference sequence). In DNA form, the CDR3 reads TGTGCCAGCAGTTTATCGAGTAGCGGGATTGATACGCAGTATTTT. Residues: CASSLSSSGIDTQYF.

This clone has a count of ten or more. The chain uses TRBV29-1 and TRBJ1-1, with D tentatively TRBD1 (6 bases). This CDR3 is built from 14 residues. V lost 6 bases and J 0 bases, leaving 14 bases between the germline ends. Germline-derived CDR1 and CDR2 are SQVTM and ANQGSEA. The CDR3 DNA sequence: TGCAGCGTCCGGGACACATTTTTGAACACTGAAGCTTTCTTT. Translation gives CSVRDTFLNTEAFF. The full variable domain, in which reference TRBV29-1 and TRBJ1-1 provide the parts outside the CDR3, is SAVISQKPSRDICQRGTSLTIQCQVDSQVTMMFWYRQQPGQSLTLIATANQGSEATYESGFVIDKFPISRPNLTFSTLTVSNMSPEDSSIYLCSVRDTFLNTEAFFGQGTRLTVV.

As to this clone: Other DNA sequences in this specimen translate into the identical CDR3. The chain recombines TRBV10-2 with TRBJ2-3; D gene uncertain. Germline loops: CDR1 WSHSY, CDR2 SAAADI. Trimming took off 2 bases at V and 0 bases at J, with 9 bases between the two ends. CDR3 length: 15 amino acids. The CDR3 nucleotides read TGCGCCAGCAGTGAGACTCAGGCCAGCACAGATACGCAGTATTTT. As protein: CASSETQASTDTQYF.

This clone was counted a few times. The chain carries TRBV11-2 and TRBJ1-2; no clear D gene. Germline V gene data show CDR1 as SGHAT and CDR2 as FQNNGV. CDR3 length: 16 residues. V lost 0 bases and J 4 bases, leaving 15 bases between the germline ends. The chain's CDR3 is CASSLDLSTVAYGYTF. The CDR3 nucleotides read TGTGCCAGCAGCTTAGATCTGTCGACTGTGGCCTATGGCTACACCTTC.

There are a few counts of this clone. The chain has TRBV10-1 and TRBJ1-5; 9 nucleotides agree with TRBD1. The CDR3 is 16 amino acids. J was trimmed by 7 bases and V by 5 bases; bases with no gene match: 12. CDR1 is WNHNN and CDR2 is SYGVQD in the germline V gene (reference sequence). In DNA form, the CDR3 reads TGCGCCAGCAGTACGTCTGGGACAGGGTCATGGCAGCCCCAGCATTTT. Amino acids: CASSTSGTGSWQPQHF.

This clone was seen once. The chain links TRBV7-2 to TRBJ1-5, with D maybe TRBD1 (6 bases). V gave up 5 bases and J gave up 4 bases, with 9 bases separating them. Germline CDR1 SGHTA, CDR2 FQGNSA. The CDR3 loop spans 13 amino acids. The DNA of the CDR3 is TGTGCCAGCAGCCCTCAGGGGAATCAGCCCCAGCATTTT. This gives the protein CASSPQGNQPQHF.

CDR3 residues: CAWSVRRDEKLFF. CDR3 DNA: TGTGCCTGGAGTGTACGGAGGGATGAAAAACTGTTTTTT. V usage is TRBV30 and J usage is TRBJ1-4; D gene unclear. V was pared by 0 bases and J by 6 bases, with 8 bases between. The CDR3 contains 13 residues. Germline V gene lookup returns CDR1 GTSNPN and CDR2 SVGIG (reference sequence).

The chain uses TRBV6-1 and TRBJ2-1; 13 bases map to TRBD2. CDR1 and CDR2 (germline): MNHNS, SASEGT. The CDR3 spans 15 residues. The junction had 0 bases not matched to a gene; V was cut back by 4 bases and J by 3 bases. The CDR3 sequence: CASSGTSGGYNEQFF. The CDR3 nucleotides read TGTGCCAGCAGTGGGACTAGCGGGGGCTACAATGAGCAGTTCTTC.

This chain connects TRBV4-3 to TRBJ1-1; a possible D gene is TRBD1 (6 bases). The CDR3 contains 17 residues. Germline values: CDR1 LGHNA, CDR2 YSLEER. V was pared by 0 bases and J by 8 bases, with 22 bases between. The CDR3 region is CASSQDSGALGTGEAFF. CDR3 sequence (DNA): TGCGCCAGCAGCCAAGATTCAGGGGCCCTCGGGACGGGAGAAGCTTTCTTT.

This chain links TRBV7-8 with TRBJ1-3, with D possibly being TRBD1 (5 bases). This CDR3 region has 14 residues. Trimming took off 5 bases at V and 1 base at J, with 9 bases between the two ends. Germline lookup yields CDR1 SGHVS and CDR2 FQNEAQ. The CDR3 DNA sequence: TGTGCCAGCAGCGGGGGGGGGTCTGGAAACACCATATATTTT. The encoded protein is CASSGGGSGNTIYF.

This clone showed up just a few times. CDR3 region: CASSLSKGTGELFF. The DNA of the CDR3 is TGTGCCAGCAGCTTGAGTAAGGGGACCGGGGAGCTGTTTTTT. The chain recombines TRBV5-6 with TRBJ2-2; weak D call: TRBD1 (5 bases). Trimming removed 1 base from V and 5 bases from J, with 9 bases in between. The CDR3 is 14 amino acids. Germline V gives CDR1 SGHDT, CDR2 YYEEEE.

This clone was counted a few times. This chain connects TRBV19 to TRBJ1-1, with D possibly TRBD1 on 6 matching bases. Germline lookup yields CDR1 LNHDA and CDR2 SQIVND (reference sequence). Trimming took 0 bases from V and 1 from J, leaving 6 bases between them. The CDR3 has 14 amino acids. CDR3: CASSIEGANTEAFF. CDR3 bases: TGTGCCAGTAGTATAGAGGGGGCGAACACTGAAGCTTTCTTT.

The chain uses TRBV27 and TRBJ2-5, with TRBD1 matching over 7 bases. The CDR3 is made up of 17 amino acids. Germline values: CDR1 MNHEY, CDR2 SMNVEV (reference sequence). V was pared by 5 bases and J by 4 bases, with 16 bases of the junction left unmatched. The DNA of the CDR3 is TGTGCCAGCAGTCGGCGACAGGGTCTGCCGAGCCTAGAGACCCAGTACTTC. This sequence encodes CASSRRQGLPSLETQYF.

V usage is TRBV20-1 and J usage is TRBJ2-7; no firm D call. CDR1 DFQATT and CDR2 SNEGSKA come from the germline V gene (reference sequence). The germline V and J ends were trimmed by 5 bases and 5 bases, with 10 bases remaining between them. The CDR3 totals 11 residues. CDR3: CSARRVDEQYF. The CDR3 DNA sequence: TGCAGTGCTCGCCGGGTGGACGAGCAGTACTTC.